This TCR beta chain was sequenced in a study of T-cell reconstitution after alpha-beta-depleted transplantation in children listed by TCRdb under 2016. Concerning the study at large: Using TCR repertoire profiling, the study followed T-cell immune reconstitution in a quantitative way in children after TCRalphabeta/CD19-depleted allogeneic hematopoietic cell transplantation.

The CDR3 contains 16 residues when both ends are counted. Just the 48-base CDR3 DNA is kept, in frame starting at base 1. The germline V gene provides CDR1 SNHLY and CDR2 FYNNEI. At the junction V is shortened by 5 bases and J by 0 bases, with 14 bases in between. Broad study findings and their caveats: Over subsequent months, a decline in hyperexpanded clone frequencies was noted, and after one year, T-cell counts and TCRbeta diversity were mostly ascribed to newly produced T cells. In some patients, high TCRbeta diversity at day 60 was attributed to recipient T cells and intrathymic progenitors that had survived conditioning. The apparently early alphabetaT-cell count recovery about two months after transplant was reportedly dependent on only several hundred rapidly expanded clones derived from non-depleted graft cells.

On this clonotype itself: Its antigen target is currently unknown. A much larger clonotype is one base distant, so this may be a read error. Since no conserved phenylalanine or tryptophan closes the CDR3, a read error is the likely cause.

Receptors were amplified or captured by PCR. The sample was run on an Illumina HiSeq 2500. To normalize quantification of the TCRbeta repertoire, the TCR libraries were built with molecular barcoding that relied on unique molecular identifiers. The raw public data were reprocessed by TCRdb itself: fastp quality trimming at Q25, MiXCR clonotype calling, in-frame beta chains only. Each record represents a unique CDR3 protein, reported with the most common genes and DNA among its rows. Here the sample has some 48,000 distinct CDR3 sequences; less than 6% occur a single time. 30% to 35% of the sample belongs to the ten largest clones. The label giving this sample's time point can be read as: day 60 (about 2 months) after transplantation. The intended sense of this specimen's treatment or condition label: allogeneic hematopoietic cell transplantation with graft depleted of TCRalphabeta T cells and CD19 B cells. The transplant recipients were children given TCRalphabeta/CD19-depleted allogeneic hematopoietic cell grafts.

This chain joins TRBV2 to TRBJ2-1, with a weak D call of TRBD1 (6 bases match). The specimen was PBMCs, mostly from graft donor cells, collected 60 days after TCRalphabeta/CD19-depleted stem cell transplant. The origin of this receptor is a female patient aged 2 to 10 who had a stem cell transplant for aplastic anemia, so the T cells may come from the graft donor. The CDR3 protein sequence reads: CASSSPDRSSYNEQFL. At the DNA level, the sequence is TGTGCCAGCAGTTCGCCTGACAGGAGCTCCTACAATGAGCAGTTCCTC.